What follows are 32 T cell receptor beta chains derived from one specimen sequenced in a study of molecular identifiers for immune sequencing clone quantification (dated by TCRdb to 2016 to 2018). Libraries were constructed by PCR. The run used an Illumina HiSeq 4000. TCRdb reran the public reads through fastp at Q25 and MiXCR, keeping productive beta chains. Rows merge per CDR3 protein into single entries with the most common DNA and genes. The sample includes roughly 50,000 distinct CDR3 sequences, with about 23% observed a single time. Under 2% of the sample belongs to the ten largest clones. Sequencing input: naive CD8+ T cells from blood, with Jurkat cell RNA spiked in. The cell subset or site label for this specimen denotes: FACS-sorted CD8+CD4-CCR7+CD45RA+ naive T cells. The receptors stem from a human donor in good health. Some libraries in this study had Jurkat cell RNA spiked in.

The V gene is TRBV19, the J gene TRBJ2-7; 8 nucleotides align to TRBD1. Germline lookup yields CDR1 LNHDA and CDR2 SQIVND (reference sequence). Trimming removed 6 bases from V and 0 bases from J; junction bases left unmatched: 7. This CDR3 spans 15 amino acids. The CDR3: CASSWGTGLSYEQYF. DNA for the CDR3: TGTGCCAGTAGCTGGGGGACAGGACTCTCCTACGAGCAGTACTTC.

This clonotype was recorded many times. V usage is TRBV12-3 or TRBV12-4 and J usage is TRBJ2-5, with TRBD2 matching over 7 bases. CDR3 size: 15 residues. Trimming at V came to 5 bases and at J to 6 bases, leaving 12 bases not matched to a gene. CDR3 protein: CASSVSGAMFKTQYF. DNA of the CDR3: TGTGCCAGCAGTGTAAGCGGGGCGATGTTCAAGACCCAGTACTTC.

Comments on this clonotype: A single base separates this from a much larger clone, so it may be a read error. The gene calls are TRBV27 and TRBJ2-3; 10 bases match TRBD1. CDR3 length: 16 residues. Germline loops: CDR1 MNHEY, CDR2 SMNVEV (reference sequence). CDR3 residues: CASSLQDRGLSDTRYF. The DNA of the CDR3 is TGTGCCAGCAGTTTACAAGACAGGGGGCTATCAGATACGCGGTATTTT.

This clonotype was seen ten or more times. CDR3 DNA sequence: TGTGCCAGCAGCTTAGGGCCGCGCGGGGCCAGCTACGAGCAGTACTTC. Protein product: CASSLGPRGASYEQYF. The chain joins TRBV11-2 to TRBJ2-7; D is possibly TRBD2 (6 bases). The CDR3 contains 16 residues. Germline CDR1 and CDR2: SGHAT and FQNNGV. The ends were cut back, 1 base at V and 3 bases at J, with 16 bases in the middle.

This clonotype was found many times. The V and J genes are TRBV6-1 and TRBJ1-1; unclear D gene. Germline V gene sequence: CDR1 MNHNS, CDR2 SASEGT. This CDR3 has 18 residues. V gave up 0 bases and J gave up 3 bases, with 20 bases separating them. In DNA, the CDR3 is TGTGCCAGCAGTGAAGCGCAGTGGCTGGGAAAGAGGGACACTGAAGCTTTCTTT. This codes for CASSEAQWLGKRDTEAFF.

This clonotype was recorded many times. The J gene is TRBJ2-7, the V gene TRBV20-1; 7 bases map to TRBD1. Germline V gives CDR1 DFQATT, CDR2 SNEGSKA (reference sequence). V was pared by 3 bases and J by 6 bases, with 14 bases of the junction left unmatched. The CDR3 consists of 15 residues. The CDR3 region has the DNA TGCAGTGCTAGTAACCGTGAGGGGGCAGGGGCCGAGCAGTACTTC. Encoded protein: CSASNREGAGAEQYF.

This clonotype was seen at least ten times. The chain has TRBV4-1 and TRBJ1-5; D is possibly TRBD1 (5 bases). Germline values: CDR1 MGHRA, CDR2 YSYEKL. This CDR3 spans 15 amino acids. V dropped 1 base and J dropped 6 bases, with 13 bases sitting between them. The CDR3: CASSQVESGGQPQHF. The CDR3 bases are TGCGCCAGCAGCCAAGTGGAATCCGGGGGTCAGCCCCAGCATTTT.

Comments on this clonotype: A single base separates this from a much larger clone, so it may be a read error. V and J are TRBV27 and TRBJ1-5, with TRBD1 identical over 7 bases. CDR1 MNHEY and CDR2 SMNVEV come from the germline V gene (reference sequence). The CDR3 is made up of 14 amino acids. Written as DNA, the CDR3 is TGTGCCACTTCCAACAGGGGAGGGAATCAGCCCCAGCGTTTT. It translates to CATSNRGGNQPQRF.

This clonotype has at least ten counts. The chain couples TRBV29-1 to TRBJ2-2; D possibly matches TRBD1 or TRBD2 (5 bases each). The length of the CDR3 is 12 residues. With 4 bases removed from V and 4 bases from J, the gap between germline ends came to 7 bases. Germline V CDR1 and CDR2: SQVTM, ANQGSEA. The CDR3 bases are TGCAGCGTTGCAGGGAGCACCGGGGAGCTGTTTTTT. Encoded protein: CSVAGSTGELFF.

In this sample, this clonotype turned up many times. The gene calls are TRBV6-1 and TRBJ1-5; D remains unclear. V lost 6 bases and J lost 0, with 15 bases in between. This CDR3 is built from 16 residues. Germline CDR1 MNHNS, CDR2 SASEGT. CDR3 region: CASSPLKQNSNQPQHF. CDR3 coding DNA: TGTGCCAGCAGCCCATTAAAACAGAATAGCAATCAGCCCCAGCATTTT.

As concerns this clonotype: Sequence at one end of the junction differs from germline and may be a read error. The chain combines TRBV29-1 with TRBJ2-5, with TRBD2 matching 7 bases. Looked up from germline, CDR1 is SQVTM and CDR2 is ANQGSEA. The CDR3 has 17 residues. Here the CDR3 DNA reads TGCAGCGGGGGGGGGGTGACTAGTTCGGCCTACCAAGAGCCCCAGTACTTC. It is translated as CSGGGVTSSAYQEPQYF.

The chain couples TRBV19 to TRBJ2-1; 9 positions agree with TRBD1. Trimming cost V 3 bases and J 7 bases; bases outside gene matches: 7. This CDR3 spans 15 amino acids. Germline V lookup: CDR1 LNHDA, CDR2 SQIVND (reference sequence). This CDR3 is CASSIMGQGVNEQFF. CDR3 sequence (DNA): TGTGCCAGTAGTATCATGGGACAGGGTGTGAATGAGCAGTTCTTC.

Comments on this clonotype: A much more abundant neighbour one base away suggests this may be a read error. The chain is built from TRBV7-9 and TRBJ2-2, with a tentative D call TRBD1 (6 bases). The CDR3 covers 16 residues. CDR1 SEHNR and CDR2 FQNEAQ come from the germline V gene (reference sequence). V lost 4 bases and J 4 bases, leaving 16 bases between the germline ends. This CDR3 is CASSSRTVGTTGELFF. For the CDR3, the DNA is TGTGCCAGCAGCTCTCGGACAGTGGGTACCACCGGGGAGCTGTTTTTT.

Concerning this clonotype: A much bigger clone sits one base away, suggesting this may be a read error. This rearrangement joins TRBV2 to TRBJ2-2; 8 bases align to TRBD1. After removal of 2 bases from V and 3 bases from J, the junction contained 8 bases not matched to a gene. The CDR3 is made up of 17 amino acids. Germline lookup yields CDR1 SNHLY and CDR2 FYNNEI. CDR3 amino acids: CASSEWAGGLYTGELFF. The CDR3 coding sequence is TGTGCCAGCAGTGAATGGGCAGGGGGCTTGTACACCGGGGAGCTGTTTTTT.

There are many counts of this clonotype. The rearrangement joins TRBV30 to TRBJ2-7; 7 nucleotides align to TRBD1. This CDR3 spans 15 amino acids. V shed 1 base, J shed 2 bases, and the junction held 8 bases outside the gene matches. Germline V lookup: CDR1 GTSNPN, CDR2 SVGIG (reference sequence). Written as DNA, the CDR3 is TGTGCCTGGAGTGCCCTGACAGGGATCGCCTACGAGCAGTACTTC. It translates to CAWSALTGIAYEQYF.

This clonotype was seen ten or more times. The gene calls are TRBV20-1 and TRBJ2-3, with 8 bases matching TRBD2. The CDR3 is made up of 17 amino acids. The ends lost 4 bases at V and 2 bases at J; junction bases unmatched: 14. Germline V lookup: CDR1 DFQATT, CDR2 SNEGSKA (reference sequence). CDR3 residues: CSATLAGVRYNTDTQYF. For the CDR3, the DNA is TGCAGTGCTACGCTAGCGGGCGTGAGATACAACACAGATACGCAGTATTTT.

This clonotype was recorded at least ten times. The V gene is TRBV27, the J gene TRBJ1-1; D possibly corresponds to TRBD1 (6 bases). V gave up 8 bases and J gave up 2 bases, with 18 bases separating them. Per germline, CDR1 MNHEY and CDR2 SMNVEV (reference sequence). This CDR3 is built from 15 residues. As DNA, the CDR3 is TGTGCCAGCGGGAGACGGGACAATCTTAACACTGAAGCTTTCTTT. Translated, it gives CASGRRDNLNTEAFF.

This clonotype was seen at least ten times. V usage is TRBV4-1 and J usage is TRBJ1-2; tentatively, D is TRBD1 (5 bases). Germline lookup yields CDR1 MGHRA and CDR2 YSYEKL. The CDR3 runs to 14 residues. V gave up 1 base and J gave up 8 bases, with 14 bases separating them. The DNA of the CDR3 is TGCGCCAGCAGCCAAGTCGGGGGGGTTTGGGGCTACACCTTC. Translated, it gives CASSQVGGVWGYTF.

This clonotype was seen a few times. CDR3 loop: CSANQDRGRGLAGVSNEQFF. Here the CDR3 DNA reads TGCAGTGCTAACCAGGACAGGGGGCGCGGTCTAGCGGGGGTCTCGAATGAGCAGTTCTTC. V and J are TRBV20-1 and TRBJ2-1, with D tentatively TRBD1 (11 bases). Trimming shortened V by 4 bases and J by 7 bases, and 35 bases separated the two germline ends. This CDR3 has 20 amino acids. Germline lookup yields CDR1 DFQATT and CDR2 SNEGSKA (reference sequence).

This sequence joins TRBV28 and TRBJ2-7; TRBD2 matches 8 bases. The V gene's germline CDR1 is MDHEN and CDR2 SYDVKM. V dropped 5 bases and J dropped 4; count of bases not matched to a gene: 13. This CDR3 is built from 16 residues. CDR3 amino acids: CASSPTGREGGYEQYF. As DNA, the CDR3 is TGTGCCAGCAGTCCCACGGGTCGGGAGGGAGGGTACGAGCAGTACTTC.

In this sample, this clonotype turned up a few times. A much larger clone differs from this one at a single base, so this may be a read error. This chain uses TRBV7-7 with TRBJ2-3, with 9 bases lining up with TRBD2. CDR3 size: 15 residues. Germline V gene sequence: CDR1 SSHAT, CDR2 FNYEAQ (reference sequence). The CDR3 DNA sequence: TGTGCTGGCAGCCTGGGCCTAGCGGGATCAGCTACGCAGTATTTT. As protein: CAGSLGLAGSATQYF.

This clonotype was seen ten or more times. The genes are TRBV11-2 and TRBJ2-5, with 9 bases lining up with TRBD2. The germline gives CDR1 SGHAT, CDR2 FQNNGV. The CDR3 extends over 15 amino acids. The V segment lost 3 bases and the J segment 4 bases; nucleotides outside the gene matches: 6. The CDR3 is CASSFTREGRETQYF. CDR3 DNA: TGTGCCAGCAGCTTCACGCGGGAGGGCCGAGAGACCCAGTACTTC.

This clonotype occurred many times. This chain joins TRBV9 and TRBJ2-3, with D hard to call. CDR1 is SGDLS, CDR2 YYNGEE, per germline. CDR3 length: 14 amino acids. V lost 0 bases and J lost 0, with 5 bases in between. In DNA, the CDR3 is TGTGCCAGCAGCGTAGAAGGTAGCACAGATACGCAGTATTTT. It specifies CASSVEGSTDTQYF.

In its sample, this clonotype was seen a few times. The rearrangement uses TRBV4-1 and TRBJ2-3, with TRBD2 matching 10 bases. V shed 4 bases and J 4 bases; nucleotides not matched to a gene: 8. CDR1 MGHRA and CDR2 YSYEKL come from the germline V gene. The length of the CDR3 is 16 residues. DNA for the CDR3: TGCGCCAGCAGCCCAGGGAGCGGGGGGGCCTCAGATACGCAGTATTTT. This codes for CASSPGSGGASDTQYF.

This clonotype showed up many times. The chain joins TRBV7-2 to TRBJ2-3; TRBD2 might be the D (6 bases). Per germline, CDR1 SGHTA and CDR2 FQGNSA. V gave up 3 bases and J gave up 2 bases, with 15 bases separating them. CDR3 length: 16 residues. The CDR3 bases are TGTGCCAGCAGCTTGCGTCTAGCGCGGAACACAGATACGCAGTATTTT. It is translated as CASSLRLARNTDTQYF.

Remarks on this clonotype: A much larger clonotype is one base distant, so this may be a read error. The chain combines TRBV6-5 with TRBJ2-3, with D unresolved. The germline V and J ends were trimmed by 5 bases and 2 bases, with 17 bases remaining between them. This CDR3 contains 16 residues. Germline assignment: CDR1 MNHEY and CDR2 SVGAGI. CDR3 sequence (DNA): TGTGCCAGCAGTACAAGGTACGCGGCCCTCACAGATACGCAGTATTTT. The encoded protein is CASSTRYAALTDTQYF.

J is TRBJ2-7 and V is TRBV6-2 or TRBV6-3; D possibly corresponds to TRBD1 (6 bases). V lost 1 base, J lost 6 bases, and 13 bases lay in between. The CDR3 length is 14 residues. Germline CDR1 and CDR2: MNHEY and SVGEGT. The CDR3 bases are TGTGCCAGCAGTTACTATGACAGGCCGGGCGAGCAGTACTTC. It codes for CASSYYDRPGEQYF.

There are many counts of this clonotype. The V call is TRBV5-1, the J call TRBJ1-1; maybe TRBD1 (5 bases). The CDR3 runs to 14 residues. CDR1 SGHRS and CDR2 YFSETQ come from the germline V gene. Between the trimmed V and J ends, which lost 4 bases and 1 base, there was a span of 11 bases. This CDR3 reads CASSPTEKNTEAFF. As DNA, the CDR3 is TGCGCCAGCAGCCCGACAGAAAAGAACACTGAAGCTTTCTTT.

This clonotype was observed many times. The chain uses TRBV7-3 and TRBJ2-5; D ambiguous. The CDR3 is made up of 14 amino acids. V dropped 3 bases and J dropped 2 bases, with 10 bases sitting between them. The V gene's germline CDR1 is SGHTA and CDR2 FQGTGA. The CDR3: CASSFPAEQETQYF. The CDR3 region has the DNA TGTGCCAGCAGCTTCCCCGCGGAGCAAGAGACCCAGTACTTC.

Concerning this clonotype: Just one base apart from a much larger clone, this may be a read error. The chain uses TRBV7-9 and TRBJ2-7; possibly TRBD1 or TRBD2 for D (5 bases each). CDR1 SEHNR and CDR2 FQNEAQ come from the germline V gene (reference sequence). This CDR3 contains 13 residues. CDR3 nucleotide sequence: TGTGCCAGCAGCGCCTTAGCGTGGGACGAGGAGTACTTC. Its protein is CASSALAWDEEYF.

This clonotype came up many times. The chain is built from TRBV29-1 and TRBJ2-1, with D unclear. The V end was cut by 4 bases, the J end by 9 bases, with 7 bases between. Germline lookup yields CDR1 SQVTM and CDR2 ANQGSEA. The CDR3 sequence is 10 residues long. CDR3 residues: CSVVESEQFF. DNA for the CDR3: TGCAGCGTTGTAGAGAGTGAGCAGTTCTTC.

The chain links TRBV5-5 to TRBJ2-1; TRBD2 aligns across 7 bases. CDR1 and CDR2 from the germline V gene are SGHKS and YYEKEE (reference sequence). The CDR3 runs to 15 residues. V was pared by 0 bases and J by 8 bases, with 8 bases of the junction left unmatched. DNA for the CDR3: TGTGCCAGCAGCTTGGTAGCGGGCGCGTGGGATGAGCAGTTCTTC. Residues: CASSLVAGAWDEQFF.